This is a list of T cell receptor beta chains from one sample in a study of cytomegalovirus exposure and HLA in healthy donors. Sequencing was performed with immunoSEQ multiplex PCR; in TCRdb, only in-frame clones are kept and a portion is missing. The table has tens of thousands of clones, about 69% seen once. Material: PBMCs. These receptors all come from a man aged 25-40 years in good health and CMV-seropositive. The CDR3 runs from the conserved cysteine through the conserved F or W. D genes are given only for firm matches. The size of a clone is reported for some rows only, either as once, few or many, or as a class for expanded clones.

d_call | j_call | v_call | clone_size | cdr3_aa | cdr3_nt
. | TRBJ1-1 | TRBV30 | few | CAWSRQRNTEAFF | TGTGCCTGGAGTCGACAGCGAAACACTGAAGCTTTCTTT
TRBD1 | TRBJ1-5 | TRBV11-1 | . | CASSLDRNQPQHF | TGTGCCAGCAGCTTGGACAGGAATCAGCCCCAGCATTTT
TRBD2 | TRBJ2-1 | TRBV7-3 | . | CASSLRTSGGAEQFF | TGTGCCAGCAGCTTAAGGACTAGCGGGGGGGCTGAGCAGTTCTTC
. | TRBJ2-7 | TRBV6-5 | . | CASSYGGGSEQYF | TGTGCCAGCAGTTATGGCGGGGGCTCCGAGCAGTACTTC
TRBD1 | TRBJ1-5 | TRBV29-1 | . | CSVQRTGDQPQHF | TGCAGCGTCCAAAGGACAGGGGATCAGCCCCAGCATTTT
TRBD1 | TRBJ2-2 | TRBV9 | . | CASSVGGQGFYTGELFF | TGTGCCAGCAGCGTAGGGGGACAGGGTTTTTACACCGGGGAGCTGTTTTTT
. | TRBJ1-2 | TRBV9 | . | CASSSEGGAAANYGYTF | TGTGCCAGCAGCTCCGAAGGGGGGGCAGCCGCTAACTATGGCTACACCTTC
. | TRBJ1-1 | TRBV5-1 | . | CASWKGPPGGCEAFF | TGCGCCAGCTGGAAGGGGCCCCCGGGCGGTTGTGAAGCTTTCTTT
. | TRBJ2-7 | TRBV6-1 | . | CASSAGALYEQYF | TGTGCCAGCAGTGCCGGTGCCCTCTACGAGCAGTACTTC
. | TRBJ2-2 | TRBV2 | . | CASSANRNTGELFF | TGTGCCAGCAGTGCTAACAGGAACACCGGGGAGCTGTTTTTT
. | TRBJ1-2 | TRBV30 | . | CAWSSQGSSGYTF | TGTGCCTGGAGCTCACAGGGATCGAGTGGCTACACCTTC
. | TRBJ1-1 | TRBV23-1 | once | CASRHRLKNTEAFF | TGCGCCAGCAGGCACAGGCTAAAGAACACTGAAGCTTTCTTT
. | TRBJ1-6 | TRBV4-1 | . | CASSQDLGLPGFNSPLHF | TGCGCCAGCAGCCAAGATCTGGGACTTCCTGGCTTTAATTCACCCCTCCACTTT
. | TRBJ2-3 | TRBV6-6 | . | CASSYSIGGRYDTQYF | TGTGCCAGCAGTTACTCGATCGGGGGGCGATACGATACGCAGTATTTT
. | TRBJ1-5 | TRBV27 | few | CASSYRGQPQHF | TGTGCCAGCAGTTACCGAGGTCAGCCCCAGCATTTT